The clone carrying this T cell receptor beta chain showed up just a few times. These data originate in a study of T cells after yellow fever vaccination. TCRdb reprocessed the 5' RACE reads with MiXCR, giving one entry per CDR3 protein. The sample lists 300,000 to 400,000 distinct CDR3 sequences, 7% to 9% seen once, with approximately 15% in the top ten. Germline V lookup: CDR1 SGHVS, CDR2 FQNEAQ. The V gene end was trimmed by 2 bases and the J gene end by 1 base; junction bases not matched to a gene: 4. The length of the CDR3 is 16 residues. Source: PBMCs, taken roughly seven weeks after the first yellow fever vaccination. V usage is TRBV7-8 and J usage is TRBJ2-1; 8 nucleotides line up with TRBD2. This receptor was identified in a man younger than 35 who received the YFV17D yellow fever vaccine. CDR3 region: CASSLRASGSYNEQFF. The CDR3, as DNA: TGTGCCAGCAGCTTAAGGGCTAGCGGGTCCTACAATGAGCAGTTCTTC.